This TCR beta chain was observed in a study of vaccination and CD4 T cells after COVID-19. About the study: Researchers treated cells with overlapping spike peptides taken from SARS-CoV-2, HCoV-NL63, HCoV-OC43 and HCoV-229E.

Treatment denoted: roughly 10-day PBMC culture with coronavirus spike peptide pools or control peptides (ViraFEST assay). The table lists this clonotype with a few counts. The antigen remains unidentified. Germline lookup yields CDR1 DFQATT and CDR2 SNEGSKA (reference sequence). The CDR3 runs 17 residues. Trimming stripped 0 bases from V and 1 base from J, with 17 bases between. Scientists ran DNA taken from cultured CD4+ T cells through the Oncomine TCR Beta short-read assay for sequencing. In TCRdb, the PCR reads were re-called with MiXCR into one record per CDR3 protein. The profile shows about 3,600 distinct CDR3 sequences, more than 35% of them singletons.

The source of this sequence is a human donor who had recovered from COVID-19. The V call is TRBV20-1, the J call TRBJ2-3, with D possibly matching TRBD1 (7 bases). Sequenced sample: CD4+ T cells from blood, cultured in vitro. CDR3 amino acids: CSARDPGGGGRTDTQYF. The CDR3 nucleotides are TGCAGTGCTAGAGACCCCGGAGGGGGCGGCCGCACAGATACGCAGTATTTT.